The 21 T cell receptor beta chains reported below all come from one sample, sequenced in a study of response to subunit inactivated influenza vaccine. MiXCR was run by TCRdb on the RT-PCR reads, yielding one entry per CDR3 protein. The sample lists roughly 620,000 distinct CDR3 sequences; roughly 12% were seen once. These data also formed part of another study, on T cells expressing NK-cell markers. That work contributes: TCR beta cDNA was generated via 5'RACE template switching incorporating UMIs.

The sequenced sample was PBMCs from blood, obtained on the day of vaccination. These receptors all come from a man in his forties or fifties who received an inactivated influenza vaccine.

This clonotype has more than one count but fewer than ten. The rearrangement joins TRBV25-1 to TRBJ2-1; 14 bases map to TRBD2. Germline CDR1 and CDR2: MGHDK and SYGVNS. Trimming took 5 bases from V and 12 from J; bases not matched to a gene: 12. CDR3 length equals 16 residues. CDR3 residues: CASSMWGTSGSVGQFF. Here the CDR3 DNA reads TGTGCCAGCAGTATGTGGGGGACTAGCGGGAGTGTCGGGCAGTTCTTC.

J is TRBJ2-2 and V is TRBV18, with D maybe TRBD2 (5 bases). The CDR3 runs 15 residues. V dropped 3 bases and J dropped 7 bases, with 15 bases sitting between them. Germline V gene data show CDR1 as KGHSH and CDR2 as LQKENI. The CDR3 protein is CASSPRRSRGGELFF. CDR3 sequence (DNA): TGTGCCAGCTCACCGCGGAGAAGCCGGGGCGGGGAGCTGTTTTTT.

This clonotype appeared a few times. The chain employs TRBV2 and TRBJ2-6; D is unclear. The CDR3 is made up of 12 amino acids. Trimming shortened V by 11 bases and J by 1 base, and 6 bases separated the two germline ends. Per the germline V gene, CDR1 is SNHLY and CDR2 is FYNNEI. This CDR3 reads CAARSGANVLTF. As DNA, the CDR3 is TGTGCCGCCCGATCTGGGGCCAACGTCCTGACTTTC.

This clonotype was recorded many times. This chain connects TRBV6-1 to TRBJ2-2; 9 bases are shared with TRBD1. CDR3 length: 17 amino acids. Per the germline V gene, CDR1 is MNHNS and CDR2 is SASEGT. V shed 6 bases and J 1 base; nucleotides not matched to a gene: 9. CDR3 coding DNA: TGTGCCAGCAGCCGTGATCAGACAGGGGGGAACACCGGGGAGCTGTTTTTT. Translation gives CASSRDQTGGNTGELFF.

The sample holds a few counts of this clonotype. This chain uses TRBV11-2 with TRBJ2-3, with D maybe TRBD2 (6 bases). The germline gives CDR1 SGHAT, CDR2 FQNNGV. Trimming shortened V by 6 bases and J by 6 bases, and 19 bases separated the two germline ends. The CDR3 loop spans 15 amino acids. Here the CDR3 reads CASSPTWAGRDTQYF. In DNA, the CDR3 is TGTGCCAGCAGTCCGACGTGGGCAGGGAGGGATACGCAGTATTTT.

Here the CDR3 DNA reads TGCGCCAGCAGCCAGGATGGGGAAGACAATGAGCAGTTCTTC. Residues: CASSQDGEDNEQFF. J is TRBJ2-1 and V is TRBV4-3; no definite D call. The V and J ends lost 3 bases and 5 bases respectively, with 11 bases between them. The length of the CDR3 is 14 residues. CDR1 and CDR2 (germline): LGHNA, YSLEER.

This clonotype was counted at least ten times. This chain uses TRBV4-2 with TRBJ2-4, with 10 bases matching TRBD2. The CDR3 is 17 amino acids. Germline values: CDR1 LGHNA, CDR2 YNFKEQ. J lost 6 bases, V lost 3 bases, and 11 bases had no gene match. In nucleotides, the CDR3 is TGTGCCAGCAGCCAGGGTGATAGCGGGAGGTCCGGAAACATTCAGTACTTC. This encodes CASSQGDSGRSGNIQYF.

The chain's CDR3 is CASGSSGNTGELFF. CDR3 DNA sequence: TGCGCCAGCGGTTCTAGCGGTAACACCGGGGAGCTGTTTTTT. This chain links TRBV5-1 with TRBJ2-2, with TRBD2 identical over 7 bases. Germline assignment: CDR1 SGHRS and CDR2 YFSETQ. Trimming removed 7 bases from V and 2 bases from J; junction bases left unmatched: 5. This CDR3 has 14 residues.

The chain recombines TRBV5-5 with TRBJ2-3; 15 nucleotides agree with TRBD2. Trimming at V came to 5 bases and at J to 6 bases, leaving 4 bases not matched to a gene. Germline CDR1 SGHKS, CDR2 YYEKEE (reference sequence). The CDR3 extends over 15 amino acids. CDR3 loop: CASRAGTSGGDTQYF. The CDR3 bases are TGTGCCAGCAGGGCCGGGACTAGCGGGGGGGATACGCAGTATTTT.

The rearrangement links TRBV9 to TRBJ2-3, with D perhaps TRBD2 (8 bases). Trimming took 4 bases from V and 2 from J, leaving 14 bases between them. Germline lookup yields CDR1 SGDLS and CDR2 YYNGEE. The CDR3 has 15 residues. The CDR3 region has the DNA TGTGCCAGCAGCTTTAGCGGGACAGACACAGATACGCAGTATTTT. Translated: CASSFSGTDTDTQYF.

This clonotype has only a few counts. This chain uses TRBV20-1 with TRBJ2-5; 7 nucleotides agree with TRBD2. CDR3 length equals 16 residues. Germline lookup yields CDR1 DFQATT and CDR2 SNEGSKA (reference sequence). The CDR3 region is CSCRSSGAIEGETQYF. In DNA, the CDR3 is TGCAGCTGCAGGTCAAGCGGGGCCATCGAGGGGGAGACCCAGTACTTC.

This clonotype was seen a handful of times. The V and J genes are TRBV28 and TRBJ2-1; 9 bases agree with TRBD1. The CDR3 length is 16 residues. Germline-derived CDR1 and CDR2 are MDHEN and SYDVKM. The V and J ends lost 2 bases and 8 bases, in that order; junction bases with no gene match: 10. The CDR3: CASSLPLPTGGDEQFF. The CDR3 nucleotides read TGTGCCAGCAGTTTACCGTTACCGACAGGGGGTGATGAGCAGTTCTTC.

This clonotype was counted only a few times. This rearrangement joins TRBV6-5 to TRBJ2-2; D may be TRBD1 (6 bases). V lost 2 bases and J 3 bases, leaving 10 bases between the germline ends. Germline CDR1 MNHEY, CDR2 SVGAGI. The CDR3 sequence is 15 residues long. The CDR3 reads CASSYRPGDTGELFF. CDR3 bases: TGTGCCAGCAGTTACCGGCCAGGGGACACCGGGGAGCTGTTTTTT.

This clonotype was detected a few times. The rearrangement joins TRBV7-9 to TRBJ2-7; the match to TRBD2 covers 11 bases. The V gene's germline CDR1 is SEHNR and CDR2 FQNEAQ (reference sequence). The trim removed 4 bases at V and 4 bases at J, leaving 9 bases unmatched. CDR3 length: 16 amino acids. The CDR3 DNA follows: TGTGCCAGCAGCTCAGATAGCGGGAGGGGGAATTACGAGCAGTACTTC. Translating it yields CASSSDSGRGNYEQYF.

This clonotype has a count of ten or more. The CDR3 sequence is CSVDRGAYTEAFF. Written as DNA, the CDR3 is TGCAGCGTTGATCGGGGGGCCTACACTGAAGCTTTCTTT. The rearrangement links TRBV29-1 to TRBJ1-1; TRBD1 is a possible D gene (6 bases). This CDR3 region has 13 residues. Per the germline V gene, CDR1 is SQVTM and CDR2 is ANQGSEA. The ends were cut back, 3 bases at V and 3 bases at J, with 11 bases in the middle. The full variable domain, in which reference TRBV29-1 and TRBJ1-1 provide the parts outside the CDR3, is SAVISQKPSRDICQRGTSLTIQCQVDSQVTMMFWYRQQPGQSLTLIATANQGSEATYESGFVIDKFPISRPNLTFSTLTVSNMSPEDSSIYLCSVDRGAYTEAFFGQGTRLTVV.

The rearrangement joins TRBV7-2 to TRBJ2-5; D tentatively reads TRBD1 or TRBD2 (6 bases each). The germline V gene encodes CDR1 SGHTA and CDR2 FQGNSA. V lost 2 bases and J lost 7, with 17 bases in between. This CDR3 comprises 15 residues. This CDR3 is CASSLISGARGTQYF. CDR3 bases: TGTGCCAGCAGCTTAATTTCGGGGGCTCGGGGGACCCAGTACTTC.

About this clonotype itself: Sequence at one end of the junction differs from germline and may be a read error. The chain links TRBV18 to TRBJ2-7; 11 nucleotides align to TRBD2. In germline, CDR1 is KGHSH, CDR2 LQKENI. The CDR3 contains 12 residues. CDR3 amino acids: CASSRTSGSLIF. DNA of the CDR3: TGTGCCAGCTCGCGAACTAGCGGGAGCCTCATCTTC.

The V gene is TRBV19, the J gene TRBJ1-3, with D perhaps matching TRBD1 (6 bases). The CDR3 extends over 15 amino acids. V gave up 5 bases and J gave up 2 bases, with 13 bases separating them. Germline CDR1 LNHDA, CDR2 SQIVND (reference sequence). In nucleotides, the CDR3 is TGTGCCAGTAGTCCACGGACAGATCCTGGAAACACCATATATTTT. Protein sequence: CASSPRTDPGNTIYF.

This clonotype appeared a few times. The chain employs TRBV7-2 and TRBJ2-7; possibly TRBD1 for D (6 bases). In germline, CDR1 is SGHTA, CDR2 FQGNSA. CDR3 length: 14 amino acids. Trimming removed 5 bases from V and 5 bases from J, with 16 bases in between. The CDR3 loop reads CASSPGTIFHEQYF. The CDR3, as DNA: TGTGCCAGCAGCCCCGGGACAATTTTCCACGAGCAGTACTTC.

This clonotype has a handful of counts. The chain couples TRBV18 to TRBJ2-7; 8 bases align to TRBD1. J lost 4 bases, V lost 5 bases, and 4 bases had no gene match. Germline loops: CDR1 KGHSH, CDR2 LQKENI. The CDR3 is made up of 13 amino acids. The CDR3 bases are TGTGCCAGCTCATCGGGACAGGAGTACGAGCAGTACTTC. This translates into CASSSGQEYEQYF.

The rearrangement links TRBV5-1 to TRBJ2-7; TRBD1 agrees at 9 bases. From germline, CDR1 is SGHRS and CDR2 YFSETQ. The trim removed 3 bases at V and 6 bases at J, leaving 10 bases unmatched. CDR3 length: 15 residues. This CDR3 is CASSWTGTGISEQYF. CDR3 DNA: TGCGCCAGCAGCTGGACCGGGACAGGGATTAGCGAGCAGTACTTC. The full variable domain, rest sourced from reference TRBV5-1 and TRBJ2-7, is KAGVTQTPRYLIKTRGQQVTLSCSPISGHRSVSWYQQTPGQGLQFLFEYFSETQRNKGNFPGRFSGRQFSNSRSEMNVSTLELGDSALYLCASSWTGTGISEQYFGPGTRLTVT.